The clone carrying this T cell receptor (beta chain) has at least ten counts. V lost 5 bases to trimming and J lost 2 bases; unmatched junction nucleotides: 5. Germline CDR1 MNHNY, CDR2 SVGAGI (reference sequence). The CDR3 has 15 amino acids. The record originates from a study of blood T cells in healthy people across ages. A second PCR, run for about 7 to 12 cycles, used a sample-barcoded 5' primer plus a J-beta primer mix. CDR3-containing paired-end reads numbered at least 3 million in each sample. In TCRdb, the 5' RACE reads were re-called with MiXCR into one record per CDR3 protein. The sample lists around 1,700,000 distinct CDR3 sequences, 25% to 30% occurring once.

This receptor was taken from a woman in her twenties or thirties in good health. The sequencing sample was made of blood. The rearrangement links TRBV6-6 to TRBJ1-5, with 8 bases lining up with TRBD1. CDR3 sequence reads: CASSVGQGRNQPQHF. Here the CDR3 DNA reads TGTGCCAGCAGTGTCGGACAGGGTCGCAATCAGCCCCAGCATTTT.